These T cell receptor beta chains were read from a single sample in a study of blood T cell repertoires in COVID-19. The method was immunoSEQ multiplex PCR; TCRdb's version includes in-frame clones alone and lacks a portion of them. In the table there are approximately 280,000 clones, around 84% of which are singletons. Sequencing was done on a sample of peripheral blood. The receptors were sampled from a human donor with COVID-19, enrolled during active disease. The donor label of this sample is uncertain. CDR3s include the opening cysteine and the closing phenylalanine or tryptophan. Each record gives: V gene, D gene, J gene, clone size, CDR3 protein, CDR3 DNA. D genes are given only for firm matches. Not all rows give a size; the values are once, few, many and, for expanded clones, a class.

V: TRBV5-1
D: TRBD2
J: TRBJ2-5
size: NA
CDR3: CASSFSGGEETQYF
DNA: TGCGCCAGCAGCTTCTCCGGGGGGGAAGAGACCCAGTACTTC

V: TRBV30
D: NA
J: TRBJ2-5
size: NA
CDR3: CAWMTKVQGNQETQYF
DNA: TGTGCCTGGATGACCAAAGTGCAGGGGAACCAAGAGACCCAGTACTTC

V: TRBV6-5
D: NA
J: TRBJ1-1
size: NA
CDR3: CASSHWGRGVTEAFF
DNA: TGTGCCAGCAGCCACTGGGGCAGGGGAGTAACTGAAGCTTTCTTT

V: TRBV7-9
D: TRBD2
J: TRBJ2-1
size: NA
CDR3: CASSLKAGGPGSEQFF
DNA: TGTGCCAGCAGCTTAAAAGCGGGAGGGCCTGGTAGTGAGCAGTTCTTC

V: TRBV5-1
D: TRBD2
J: TRBJ2-1
size: NA
CDR3: CASSLGGGLKEQFF
DNA: TGCGCCAGCAGCTTGGGCGGGGGGCTAAAGGAGCAGTTCTTC

V: TRBV25-1
D: NA
J: TRBJ1-1
size: NA
CDR3: CASSILGEVNTEAFF
DNA: TGTGCCAGCTCTATACTAGGGGAGGTGAACACTGAAGCTTTCTTT

V: TRBV19
D: NA
J: TRBJ2-2
size: once
CDR3: CASSIGPSAGELFF
DNA: TGTGCCAGTAGTATAGGGCCTAGTGCCGGGGAGCTGTTTTTT

V: TRBV7-3
D: TRBD1
J: TRBJ1-1
size: once
CDR3: CASSLGPGGRLFF
DNA: TGTGCCAGCAGCTTAGGCCCAGGGGGCAGACTCTTCTTT

V: TRBV27
D: TRBD1
J: TRBJ2-5
size: NA
CDR3: CASRGFRGTETQYF
DNA: TGTGCCAGCAGAGGCTTCAGGGGGACGGAGACCCAGTACTTC

V: TRBV7-2
D: NA
J: TRBJ2-1
size: NA
CDR3: CASSLSIRDEQFF
DNA: TGTGCCAGCAGCTTGAGTATCCGCGATGAGCAGTTCTTC

V: TRBV9
D: TRBD1
J: TRBJ2-7
size: NA
CDR3: CASSVGTGVLYEQYF
DNA: TGTGCCAGCAGCGTAGGGACAGGGGTCCTCTACGAGCAGTACTTC

V: TRBV28
D: NA
J: TRBJ1-5
size: NA
CDR3: CASFRDNNQPQHF
DNA: TGTGCCAGCTTCCGGGACAACAATCAGCCCCAGCATTTT

V: TRBV3-1/TRBV3-2
D: TRBD1
J: TRBJ1-4
size: NA
CDR3: CASSQLQGQEKLFF
DNA: TGTGCCAGCAGCCAGCTCCAGGGACAGGAAAAACTGTTTTTT

V: TRBV11-3
D: TRBD2
J: TRBJ2-2
size: once
CDR3: CASSLTLAGGELFF
DNA: TGTGCCAGCAGCTTAACTCTAGCGGGAGGGGAGCTGTTTTTT

V: TRBV27
D: NA
J: TRBJ2-7
size: NA
CDR3: CASSLGILSSYEQYF
DNA: TGTGCCAGCAGTTTAGGTATACTGAGCTCCTACGAGCAGTACTTC

V: TRBV29-1
D: NA
J: TRBJ2-7
size: NA
CDR3: CSVGQATYEQYF
DNA: TGCAGCGTTGGACAGGCCACCTACGAGCAGTACTTC

V: TRBV28
D: TRBD1
J: TRBJ1-2
size: few
CDR3: CASTTQGNGYTF
DNA: TGTGCCAGCACTACACAGGGGAATGGCTACACCTTC

V: TRBV11-2
D: TRBD1
J: TRBJ2-5
size: NA
CDR3: CASSFGDRFGETQYF
DNA: TGTGCCAGCAGCTTCGGGGACAGGTTCGGTGAGACCCAGTACTTC

V: TRBV24-1
D: NA
J: TRBJ1-4
size: NA
CDR3: CATSEGAFNEKLFF
DNA: TGTGCCACCAGTGAAGGGGCGTTTAATGAAAAACTGTTTTTT

V: TRBV7-2
D: TRBD1
J: TRBJ1-2
size: NA
CDR3: CASSLVSGGDYGYTF
DNA: TGTGCCAGCAGCTTAGTTTCAGGGGGCGACTATGGCTACACCTTC

V: TRBV30
D: TRBD1
J: TRBJ1-2
size: once
CDR3: CAWSVRSGGHQGYGYTF
DNA: TGTGCCTGGAGTGTACGATCAGGGGGACACCAGGGGTATGGCTACACCTTC

V: TRBV29-1
D: NA
J: TRBJ2-7
size: once
CDR3: CSVVKSSYEQYF
DNA: TGCAGCGTTGTTAAGAGCTCCTACGAGCAGTACTTC

V: TRBV28
D: TRBD1
J: TRBJ1-1
size: once
CDR3: CASSPSRGISTEAFF
DNA: TGTGCCAGCAGCCCCTCCAGGGGGATAAGCACTGAAGCTTTCTTT

V: TRBV7-2
D: TRBD1
J: TRBJ1-6
size: NA
CDR3: CASSRTGGAYNSPLHF
DNA: TGTGCCAGCAGCCGGACAGGGGGCGCCTATAATTCACCCCTCCACTTT

V: TRBV6-1
D: NA
J: TRBJ1-6
size: NA
CDR3: CASSDRAFSNSPLHF
DNA: TGTGCCAGCAGTGACAGGGCTTTTAGTAATTCACCCCTCCACTTT

V: TRBV7-9
D: TRBD1
J: TRBJ1-4
size: once
CDR3: CASSSGRGQNEKLFF
DNA: TGTGCCAGCAGCTCAGGGCGGGGACAGAATGAAAAACTGTTTTTT

V: TRBV4-1
D: NA
J: TRBJ2-3
size: NA
CDR3: CASSQDAGRLDTQYF
DNA: TGCGCCAGCAGCCAAGATGCGGGCCGCTTGGATACGCAGTATTTT

V: TRBV21-1
D: NA
J: TRBJ1-5
size: NA
CDR3: CASSQRDAVLNQPQHF
DNA: TGTGCCAGCAGCCAGCGAGACGCGGTCCTGAATCAGCCCCAGCATTTT

V: TRBV6-5
D: NA
J: TRBJ2-1
size: NA
CDR3: CASSGGRAYNEQFF
DNA: TGTGCCAGCAGCGGTGGGAGAGCCTACAATGAGCAGTTCTTC

V: TRBV10-2
D: TRBD2
J: TRBJ2-1
size: NA
CDR3: CASSERGSPNNEQFF
DNA: TGCGCCAGCAGTGAGCGCGGGAGCCCTAACAATGAGCAGTTCTTC

V: TRBV5-4
D: TRBD2
J: TRBJ2-3
size: once
CDR3: CASRSGGGDADTQYF
DNA: TGTGCCAGCAGATCGGGAGGGGGGGACGCAGATACGCAGTATTTT

V: TRBV30
D: NA
J: TRBJ2-7
size: NA
CDR3: CAWSVFTGPYEQYF
DNA: TGTGCCTGGAGTGTATTCACAGGGCCCTACGAGCAGTACTTC

V: TRBV5-1
D: TRBD2
J: TRBJ2-5
size: NA
CDR3: CASSWRTSGRAETQYF
DNA: TGCGCCAGCAGCTGGAGGACTAGCGGGAGAGCTGAGACCCAGTACTTC

V: TRBV29-1
D: NA
J: TRBJ2-1
size: NA
CDR3: CSVDRKYNEQFF
DNA: TGCAGCGTTGACAGGAAATACAATGAGCAGTTCTTC

V: TRBV5-1
D: TRBD1
J: TRBJ1-4
size: NA
CDR3: CASRTGVGEKLFF
DNA: TGCGCCAGCAGAACAGGGGTTGGGGAAAAACTGTTTTTT

V: TRBV7-3
D: TRBD1
J: TRBJ2-2
size: NA
CDR3: CASSRGQGNTGELFF
DNA: TGTGCCAGCAGCCGCGGACAGGGGAACACCGGGGAGCTGTTTTTT